Listed here are 15 T cell receptor beta chains from one sample, sequenced in a study of T-cell memory formation after mild COVID-19. TCRdb passed the 5' RACE reads through MiXCR, listing each CDR3 protein once. The sample lists tens of thousands of distinct CDR3 sequences, around 13% occurring once. The sequencing input was PBMCs or a T cell subset sorted from them (not recorded which). The receptors stem from an adult woman who had mild COVID-19 (a few samples of this study predate the infection). Cell type and time point are not known.

This clonotype was observed at least ten times. The chain joins TRBV5-1 to TRBJ2-3, with 11 bases aligning to TRBD1. The length of the CDR3 is 15 residues. Germline V gene lookup returns CDR1 SGHRS and CDR2 YFSETQ. The V segment lost 3 bases and the J segment 3 bases; nucleotides outside the gene matches: 3. For the CDR3, the DNA is TGCGCCAGCAGCTACGGGGACAGGGGGACAGATACGCAGTATTTT. Protein sequence: CASSYGDRGTDTQYF.

The chain links TRBV4-1 to TRBJ2-3; D unclear. Trimming removed 0 bases from V and 4 bases from J, with 5 bases in between. Germline assignment: CDR1 MGHRA and CDR2 YSYEKL. The CDR3 runs to 13 residues. Here the CDR3 reads CASSQDLADTQYF. The CDR3 bases are TGCGCCAGCAGCCAAGATCTGGCAGATACGCAGTATTTT.

The chain links TRBV4-1 to TRBJ2-7, with D perhaps TRBD2 (5 bases). The CDR3 covers 16 residues. The germline CDR1 and CDR2 sequences are MGHRA and YSYEKL. Trimming shortened V by 0 bases and J by 4 bases, and 16 bases separated the two germline ends. The CDR3 region has the DNA TGCGCCAGCAGCCAAGAAGGCTCGGGGTGGTATTACGAGCAGTACTTC. It codes for CASSQEGSGWYYEQYF.

Ten or more counts support this clonotype. The CDR3 DNA follows: TGTGCCAGCAGCCCCGAGGGGGTAAACACCGGGGAGCTGTTTTTT. Protein product: CASSPEGVNTGELFF. The chain couples TRBV11-2 to TRBJ2-2, with TRBD1 as a possible D gene (6 bases). V dropped 5 bases and J dropped 2 bases, with 12 bases sitting between them. The CDR3 is made up of 15 amino acids. The germline CDR1 and CDR2 sequences are SGHAT and FQNNGV.

The rearrangement uses TRBV5-5 and TRBJ1-2; tentatively, D is TRBD1 (5 bases). Germline CDR1 SGHKS, CDR2 YYEKEE (reference sequence). The CDR3 consists of 16 residues. Between the trimmed V and J ends, which lost 0 bases and 1 base, there was a span of 13 bases. The chain's CDR3 is CASSLETVDSNYGYTF. CDR3 DNA sequence: TGTGCCAGCAGCTTGGAGACGGTCGACAGTAACTATGGCTACACCTTC.

This rearrangement joins TRBV4-1 to TRBJ1-2, with D maybe TRBD1 (6 bases). The CDR3 is made up of 14 amino acids. V was clipped by 4 bases and J by 8 bases, with 17 bases between them. CDR1 and CDR2 (germline): MGHRA, YSYEKL. The CDR3 sequence is CASSRTNAGEGYTF. In DNA, the CDR3 is TGCGCCAGCAGCCGAACGAACGCAGGGGAAGGCTACACCTTC.

This clonotype was observed a few times. The chain links TRBV5-1 to TRBJ2-7; tentatively, D is TRBD1 (5 bases). Trimming left V 3 bases short and J 2 bases short, with 12 bases between. The CDR3 totals 14 residues. From germline, CDR1 is SGHRS and CDR2 YFSETQ. The CDR3 is CASSWGLDTYEQYF. As DNA, the CDR3 is TGCGCCAGCAGCTGGGGCCTGGACACCTACGAGCAGTACTTC. The full variable domain, rest sourced from reference TRBV5-1 and TRBJ2-7, is KAGVTQTPRYLIKTRGQQVTLSCSPISGHRSVSWYQQTPGQGLQFLFEYFSETQRNKGNFPGRFSGRQFSNSRSEMNVSTLELGDSALYLCASSWGLDTYEQYFGPGTRLTVT.

In its sample, this clonotype was seen a few times. This chain uses TRBV7-6 with TRBJ1-1, with a weak D call TRBD1 (5 bases). V dropped 2 bases and J dropped 1 base, with 8 bases sitting between them. The CDR3 sequence is 14 residues long. The V gene's germline CDR1 is SGHVS and CDR2 FNYEAQ. CDR3 DNA sequence: TGTGCCAGCAGCTTATCCGGGGGGAACACTGAAGCTTTCTTT. Its protein product is CASSLSGGNTEAFF.

This clonotype was found a few times. CDR3 nucleotide sequence: TGCGCCAGCAGCGGGAGGACGGATACGCAGTATTTT. Residues: CASSGRTDTQYF. The rearrangement links TRBV5-1 to TRBJ2-3, with D possibly TRBD2 on 6 matching bases. Between the trimmed V and J ends, which lost 4 bases and 6 bases, there was a span of 9 bases. CDR1 and CDR2 (germline): SGHRS, YFSETQ. The CDR3 runs to 12 residues.

This clonotype came up a few times. V is TRBV7-9 and J is TRBJ2-1; D uncertain. The CDR3 extends over 12 amino acids. Germline V gene lookup returns CDR1 SEHNR and CDR2 FQNEAQ (reference sequence). The ends were cut back, 8 bases at V and 4 bases at J, with 9 bases in the middle. The CDR3 protein is CASWPRYNEQFF. DNA of the CDR3: TGTGCCAGCTGGCCCCGTTACAATGAGCAGTTCTTC.

This clonotype was detected only a few times. CDR3 in amino acids: CASSLHTGTSAGELFF. The CDR3 DNA sequence: TGTGCCAGCAGCTTACACACCGGGACTAGCGCCGGGGAGCTGTTTTTT. The chain joins TRBV7-6 to TRBJ2-2; the match to TRBD2 covers 10 bases. CDR3 length equals 16 residues. V was clipped by 2 bases and J by 6 bases; unmatched bases: 6. Germline CDR1 reads SGHVS; CDR2 reads FNYEAQ.

The V and J genes are TRBV29-1 and TRBJ2-7, with 8 nucleotides matching TRBD1. V shed 6 bases and J 5 bases; nucleotides not matched to a gene: 12. Germline loops: CDR1 SQVTM, CDR2 ANQGSEA. There are 14 residues in the CDR3. The CDR3 region is CSVENGQGRDEQYF. CDR3 nucleotide sequence: TGCAGCGTCGAAAACGGACAGGGTCGCGACGAGCAGTACTTC.

This clonotype was seen once. This chain joins TRBV4-3 and TRBJ2-3; D gene uncertain. V dropped 1 base and J dropped 2 bases, with 13 bases sitting between them. This CDR3 has 16 residues. Germline V lookup: CDR1 LGHNA, CDR2 YSLEER. The CDR3 bases are TGCGCCAGCAGCCAAGCGGGCCTCGCCCCCACAGATACGCAGTATTTT. It is translated as CASSQAGLAPTDTQYF.

This clonotype was counted between two and nine times. The chain has TRBV12-3 or TRBV12-4 and TRBJ1-1; D uncertain. Deletions cut 3 bases from V and 11 bases from J, with 16 bases between. The CDR3 consists of 13 residues. As DNA, the CDR3 is TGTGCCAGCAGTTTGGGGTCCACAACGCACGCTTTCTTT. Its protein is CASSLGSTTHAFF.

The chain is built from TRBV7-8 and TRBJ1-1; weak D call: TRBD1 (5 bases). V dropped 5 bases and J dropped 6 bases, with 10 bases sitting between them. Germline V gene sequence: CDR1 SGHVS, CDR2 FQNEAQ. The CDR3 runs 12 residues. CDR3 DNA sequence: TGTGCCAGCAGCCGGGGGGGGTCTGAAGCTTTCTTT. Translated: CASSRGGSEAFF.